This T cell receptor beta chain was documented in a study of blood T cells in healthy people across ages. General study results and limits: Across the age range, TCR beta diversity per million T cells fell in a roughly linear way. Observed TCR beta diversity showed a strong correlation with the percentage of naive T cells as measured by flow cytometry.

The authors ran a second PCR of roughly 6 to 12 cycles using a sample-barcoded 5' primer and a J-beta primer mix. The authors tagged each cDNA molecule using a template-switch adaptor with 12 random nucleotides. Using its own MiXCR run on the 5' RACE reads, TCRdb lists one record per CDR3 protein. The repertoire holds about 640,000 distinct CDR3 sequences, with under 65% as singletons. CDR1 is SGHTA, CDR2 FQGNSA, per germline. The germline V and J ends were trimmed by 6 bases and 3 bases, with 14 bases remaining between them. CDR3 length: 14 amino acids. Concerning this clonotype: Its antigen is unknown.

The chain recombines TRBV7-2 with TRBJ1-2, with TRBD1 as a possible D gene (6 bases). The sample taken for sequencing was blood. This TCR came from a man in his 60s in good health. The CDR3 here is CASSLTGRDYGYTF. CDR3 DNA: TGTGCCAGCAGTTTGACAGGACGCGACTATGGCTACACCTTC.